This TCR beta chain is from a study of cytomegalovirus exposure and HLA in healthy donors. There are a few counts of this clone. This PCR relied on a set of 60 Vbeta primers and 13 Jbeta primers. This table comes from immunoSEQ multiplex PCR, and its TCRdb copy is limited to in-frame clones, with some not included. The repertoire includes more than 95,000 clones, about an eighth of them detected once, and approximately 16% sits in the top ten. Germline-derived CDR1 and CDR2 are KGHSH and LQKENI. V was pared by 3 bases and J by 8 bases, with 7 bases of the junction left unmatched. This CDR3 is 15 amino acids long.

The TCR comes from a man between 40 and 49 years old in good health and CMV-seropositive. The chain links TRBV18 to TRBJ1-4, with 9 bases fitting TRBD1. Sequenced input: PBMCs. The CDR3 coding sequence is TGTGCCAGCTCACCTTCGGGACAGGGAGGCGAAAAACTGTTTTTT. Translated, it gives CASSPSGQGGEKLFF.